This is a list of T cell receptor beta chains from one sample in a study of shared clonotypes between healthy human individuals. Sequencing was performed with immunoSEQ multiplex PCR; in TCRdb, only in-frame clones are kept and a portion is missing. Of around 2.5 million clones listed, 80% to 95% are singletons. The sequencing sample was made of naive CD4+ T cells from PBMCs. These receptors originate from a man aged 18 to 30 in good health. Some clones in this sample may be carry-over from other donors' samples. Both conserved end residues are part of each CDR3. Each record gives: V gene, J gene, CDR3 protein.

v_gene: TRBV28
j_gene: TRBJ2-7
CDR3aa: CASSFTYGALGADYEQYF

v_gene: TRBV28
j_gene: TRBJ1-1
CDR3aa: CASRLQGLNTEAFF

v_gene: TRBV7-9
j_gene: TRBJ2-7
CDR3aa: CASRDGGPGDYEQYF

v_gene: TRBV2
j_gene: TRBJ2-5
CDR3aa: CASSRSRSGETQYF

v_gene: TRBV15
j_gene: TRBJ1-1
CDR3aa: CATSALEGNTEAFF

v_gene: TRBV27
j_gene: TRBJ2-7
CDR3aa: CASRTGTSDNYEQYF

v_gene: TRBV5-1
j_gene: TRBJ2-7
CDR3aa: CASSLVVWREGLVPYEQYF

v_gene: TRBV5-1
j_gene: TRBJ1-2
CDR3aa: CASGTRGNYGYTF

v_gene: TRBV21-1
j_gene: TRBJ2-1
CDR3aa: CASSKAGELAAAYNEQFF

v_gene: TRBV27
j_gene: TRBJ2-6
CDR3aa: CASRPVGRGANVLTF

v_gene: TRBV6-5
j_gene: TRBJ2-7
CDR3aa: CASSRGGPYEQYF

v_gene: TRBV15
j_gene: TRBJ1-2
CDR3aa: CATTTGTLGANYGYTF

v_gene: TRBV5-1
j_gene: TRBJ2-3
CDR3aa: CASSLGTGGTSTDTQYF

v_gene: TRBV5-4
j_gene: TRBJ1-1
CDR3aa: CASSLFTGNTEAFF

v_gene: TRBV5-6
j_gene: TRBJ2-3
CDR3aa: CASILQGTSTDTQYF

v_gene: TRBV28
j_gene: TRBJ1-4
CDR3aa: CASSPRGATNEKLFF

v_gene: TRBV29-1
j_gene: TRBJ2-7
CDR3aa: CSVDGSSGYEQYF

v_gene: TRBV9
j_gene: TRBJ1-6
CDR3aa: CASSVAERGSPLHF

v_gene: TRBV5-1
j_gene: TRBJ2-6
CDR3aa: CASRGSSGANVLTF

v_gene: TRBV10-3
j_gene: TRBJ2-6
CDR3aa: CAMKVGFGANVLTF

v_gene: TRBV21-1
j_gene: TRBJ1-2
CDR3aa: CASSKDTRGDGYTF

v_gene: TRBV6-5
j_gene: TRBJ1-1
CDR3aa: CASSYYRENTEAFF

v_gene: TRBV27
j_gene: TRBJ2-2
CDR3aa: CASSSPGLAGGPRGELFF

v_gene: TRBV27
j_gene: TRBJ2-7
CDR3aa: CASSKRTSGWWDEQYF

v_gene: TRBV6-5
j_gene: TRBJ2-5
CDR3aa: CASSYSVTGQETQYF

v_gene: TRBV15
j_gene: TRBJ1-2
CDR3aa: CATSTDQRYGYTF

v_gene: TRBV28
j_gene: TRBJ1-1
CDR3aa: CASSSPGTGLGRMNTEAFF

v_gene: TRBV9
j_gene: TRBJ2-2
CDR3aa: CASSVGTSGGELFF

v_gene: TRBV1
j_gene: TRBJ2-3
CDR3aa: CTSSQDGTRFSTDTQYF

v_gene: TRBV6-5
j_gene: TRBJ2-1
CDR3aa: CASSYTRSSYNEQFF

v_gene: TRBV5-1
j_gene: TRBJ2-7
CDR3aa: CASSPGTASVDQYF

v_gene: TRBV27
j_gene: TRBJ2-7
CDR3aa: CASSSGRHSYEQYF

v_gene: TRBV6-1
j_gene: TRBJ2-2
CDR3aa: CASTSVGNTGELFF

v_gene: TRBV18
j_gene: TRBJ1-4
CDR3aa: CASSPQQGEHTTNEKLFF

v_gene: TRBV6-1
j_gene: TRBJ2-7
CDR3aa: CASSEEGRGSYEQYF

v_gene: TRBV7-8
j_gene: TRBJ2-7
CDR3aa: CASSPRGGSLFYEQYF

v_gene: TRBV10-3
j_gene: TRBJ2-1
CDR3aa: CAISSGTRVLNEQFF

v_gene: TRBV6-1
j_gene: TRBJ2-2
CDR3aa: CASSVGRGFVSGELFF